These T cell receptor beta chains were read from a single sample in a study of shared clonotypes between healthy human individuals. Assay used: immunoSEQ multiplex PCR; TCRdb lists only in-frame clones, some missing. Of about 1.1 million clones in the sample, more than 75% are singletons; the top ten hold 0.5% to 0.6%. The specimen was memory CD4+ T cells from PBMCs. The source of these receptors is a man aged 18 to 29 in good health. Some clones in this sample may be carry-over from other donors' samples. Both conserved end residues are part of each CDR3. The D gene is left open where the match is weak. Only some rows state a clone size, as once, few, many or a class for expanded clones.

d_gene: NA
abundance: NA
j_gene: TRBJ2-3
v_gene: TRBV19
len: 14
CDR3nt: TGTGCCAGTAGTATAACAGGCCCCACAGATACGCAGTATTTT
CDR3aa: CASSITGPTDTQYF

d_gene: NA
abundance: NA
j_gene: TRBJ1-2
v_gene: TRBV6-1
len: 13
CDR3nt: TGTGCCAGCAGTGAAGCGGGGGGATATGGCTACACCTTC
CDR3aa: CASSEAGGYGYTF

d_gene: NA
abundance: NA
j_gene: TRBJ1-2
v_gene: TRBV7-9
len: 14
CDR3nt: TGTGCCAGCAGCTTTAGTTCATGGAGCTATGGCTACACCTTC
CDR3aa: CASSFSSWSYGYTF

d_gene: NA
abundance: many
j_gene: TRBJ1-3
v_gene: TRBV7-2
len: 13
CDR3nt: TGTGCCAGCAGCTTCAATACCGGTAGGACCATATATTTT
CDR3aa: CASSFNTGRTIYF

d_gene: TRBD1
abundance: once
j_gene: TRBJ1-4
v_gene: TRBV5-1
len: 14
CDR3nt: TGCGCCAGCAGCCCGACAGGGGTGAACGAAAAACTGTTTTTT
CDR3aa: CASSPTGVNEKLFF

d_gene: TRBD2
abundance: NA
j_gene: TRBJ2-5
v_gene: TRBV7-2
len: 15
CDR3nt: TGTGCCAGCAGCTTTGGTGGGACTAGATCTGAGACCCAGTACTTC
CDR3aa: CASSFGGTRSETQYF

d_gene: NA
abundance: NA
j_gene: TRBJ2-3
v_gene: TRBV5-1
len: 15
CDR3nt: TGCGCCAGCAGCTCGTCGGGACAAAGCACAGATACGCAGTATTTT
CDR3aa: CASSSSGQSTDTQYF

d_gene: TRBD1
abundance: NA
j_gene: TRBJ1-6
v_gene: TRBV2
len: 15
CDR3nt: TGTGCCAGCAGTGAAGCGTCAGGGGGCCGCTCACCCCTCCACTTT
CDR3aa: CASSEASGGRSPLHF

d_gene: NA
abundance: NA
j_gene: TRBJ2-1
v_gene: TRBV28
len: 11
CDR3nt: TGTGCCAGCAGTGGTCGCAATGAGCAGTTCTTC
CDR3aa: CASSGRNEQFF

d_gene: NA
abundance: NA
j_gene: TRBJ2-3
v_gene: TRBV28
len: 14
CDR3nt: TGTGCCAGCAAAATAGCGACTAGCACAGATACGCAGTATTTT
CDR3aa: CASKIATSTDTQYF

d_gene: NA
abundance: NA
j_gene: TRBJ1-5
v_gene: TRBV28
len: 15
CDR3nt: TGTGCCAGCGGGAGTTTACCTGCCAAGGGACAGCCCCAGCATTTT
CDR3aa: CASGSLPAKGQPQHF

d_gene: NA
abundance: NA
j_gene: TRBJ1-2
v_gene: TRBV28
len: 12
CDR3nt: TGTGCCAGCAGGGGAATCGGAGAGGGCTACACCTTC
CDR3aa: CASRGIGEGYTF

d_gene: TRBD1
abundance: NA
j_gene: TRBJ1-2
v_gene: TRBV18
len: 16
CDR3nt: TGTGCCAGCTCACCGAACTACGGACAGGGAATCTATGGCTACACCTTC
CDR3aa: CASSPNYGQGIYGYTF

d_gene: NA
abundance: NA
j_gene: TRBJ2-5
v_gene: TRBV12-1
len: 15
CDR3nt: TGTGCCAGCAGCTTTGATGTCAGTTTCCAAGAGACCCAGTACTTC
CDR3aa: CASSFDVSFQETQYF

d_gene: NA
abundance: few
j_gene: TRBJ2-7
v_gene: TRBV29-1
len: 12
CDR3nt: TGCAGCGTTGTAGTACCGACTAGTGAGCAGTACTTC
CDR3aa: CSVVVPTSEQYF

d_gene: NA
abundance: NA
j_gene: TRBJ1-2
v_gene: TRBV28
len: 14
CDR3nt: TGTGCCAGCAGTGGGACCTCCGCGGCGGGTGGCTACACCTTC
CDR3aa: CASSGTSAAGGYTF

d_gene: NA
abundance: once
j_gene: TRBJ1-5
v_gene: TRBV6-1
len: 15
CDR3nt: TGTGCCAGCAGTGTCCCAGTGAATAGCAATCAGCCCCAGCATTTT
CDR3aa: CASSVPVNSNQPQHF

d_gene: TRBD2
abundance: NA
j_gene: TRBJ2-3
v_gene: TRBV29-1
len: 16
CDR3nt: TGCAGCGTTGACGCCGGGACTAGCGGGAGCACAGATACGCAGTATTTT
CDR3aa: CSVDAGTSGSTDTQYF

d_gene: NA
abundance: NA
j_gene: TRBJ2-1
v_gene: TRBV5-4
len: 16
CDR3nt: TGTGCCAGCAGCTTGGGGGAGCTAGCAACCTACAATGAGCAGTTCTTC
CDR3aa: CASSLGELATYNEQFF

d_gene: TRBD2
abundance: few
j_gene: TRBJ2-7
v_gene: TRBV27
len: 17
CDR3nt: TGTGCCAGCAGTTTATACCCCCCCCGCGGGAGCCCCTACGAGCAGTACTTC
CDR3aa: CASSLYPPRGSPYEQYF

d_gene: TRBD1
abundance: NA
j_gene: TRBJ2-7
v_gene: TRBV7-9
len: 14
CDR3nt: TGTGCCAGCAGCCGACAGGGGATAACTTCCGAGCAGTACTTC
CDR3aa: CASSRQGITSEQYF

d_gene: NA
abundance: NA
j_gene: TRBJ2-2
v_gene: TRBV11-2
len: 15
CDR3nt: TGTGCCAGCAGCCTCTACGGACAGCCCACCGGGGAGCTGTTTTTT
CDR3aa: CASSLYGQPTGELFF

d_gene: NA
abundance: NA
j_gene: TRBJ2-5
v_gene: TRBV28
len: 12
CDR3nt: TGTGCCAGCAGTTACTATCGAGAGACCCAGTACTTC
CDR3aa: CASSYYRETQYF

d_gene: NA
abundance: many
j_gene: TRBJ1-1
v_gene: TRBV7-9
len: 14
CDR3nt: TGTGCCAGCAGCTTACAGGGGTGGAACACTGAAGCTTTCTTT
CDR3aa: CASSLQGWNTEAFF

d_gene: NA
abundance: NA
j_gene: TRBJ2-7
v_gene: TRBV10-1
len: 13
CDR3nt: TGCGCCAGCCGGACATCCCGAGACTACGAGCAGTACTTC
CDR3aa: CASRTSRDYEQYF

d_gene: TRBD1
abundance: NA
j_gene: TRBJ2-7
v_gene: TRBV5-6
len: 16
CDR3nt: TGTGCCAGCAGCTTGGTGGACAGGGGTGTCTCCTACGAGCAGTACTTC
CDR3aa: CASSLVDRGVSYEQYF

d_gene: NA
abundance: NA
j_gene: TRBJ1-1
v_gene: TRBV10-3
len: 14
CDR3nt: TGTGCCATCAGTGACGGGACACGGAACACTGAAGCTTTCTTT
CDR3aa: CAISDGTRNTEAFF

d_gene: NA
abundance: NA
j_gene: TRBJ1-3
v_gene: TRBV4-3
len: 15
CDR3nt: TGCGCCAGCAGCCAATCCGGCCTTAGTGGAAACACCATATATTTT
CDR3aa: CASSQSGLSGNTIYF

d_gene: NA
abundance: NA
j_gene: TRBJ2-1
v_gene: TRBV28
len: 11
CDR3nt: TGTGCCAGCAGTTTATCCAATGAGCAGTTCTTC
CDR3aa: CASSLSNEQFF

d_gene: TRBD2
abundance: NA
j_gene: TRBJ2-7
v_gene: TRBV6-1
len: 15
CDR3nt: TGTGCCAGCAGAGGCCCCCGCGGGAGGGCCTACGAGCAGTACTTC
CDR3aa: CASRGPRGRAYEQYF

d_gene: NA
abundance: NA
j_gene: TRBJ1-1
v_gene: TRBV14
len: 14
CDR3nt: TGTGCCAGCAGCCCCCCCCGGGTGAACACTGAAGCTTTCTTT
CDR3aa: CASSPPRVNTEAFF

d_gene: NA
abundance: NA
j_gene: TRBJ2-1
v_gene: TRBV9
len: 15
CDR3nt: TGTGCCAGCAGCGTAGCCGGGGGAGGCTACAATGAGCAGTTCTTC
CDR3aa: CASSVAGGGYNEQFF

d_gene: NA
abundance: NA
j_gene: TRBJ1-2
v_gene: TRBV6-1
len: 13
CDR3nt: TGTGCCAGCAACGTTAGGGGGAAAAGGGGCTACACCTTC
CDR3aa: CASNVRGKRGYTF

d_gene: NA
abundance: once
j_gene: TRBJ2-7
v_gene: TRBV5-4
len: 15
CDR3nt: TGTGCCAGCAGCCGAGGGACGGAGAGCTCCTACGAGCAGTACTTC
CDR3aa: CASSRGTESSYEQYF

d_gene: NA
abundance: NA
j_gene: TRBJ1-2
v_gene: TRBV28
len: 15
CDR3nt: TGTGCCAGCAGTTTATTAAGACATCCTAACTATGGCTACACCTTC
CDR3aa: CASSLLRHPNYGYTF

d_gene: NA
abundance: many
j_gene: TRBJ2-3
v_gene: TRBV5-6
len: 15
CDR3nt: TGTGCCAGCAGCTTGGGAGGATACTGGGCAGATACGCAGTATTTT
CDR3aa: CASSLGGYWADTQYF

d_gene: TRBD1
abundance: NA
j_gene: TRBJ2-5
v_gene: TRBV5-4
len: 15
CDR3nt: TGTGCCAGCAGCGCGGGACAGGGGGTTGGTGAGACCCAGTACTTC
CDR3aa: CASSAGQGVGETQYF

d_gene: NA
abundance: NA
j_gene: TRBJ2-6
v_gene: TRBV28
len: 18
CDR3nt: TGTGCCAGCAGACCTATCCAGGGACGGTTCTCTGGGGCCAACGTCCTGACTTTC
CDR3aa: CASRPIQGRFSGANVLTF

d_gene: TRBD2
abundance: NA
j_gene: TRBJ2-7
v_gene: TRBV9
len: 17
CDR3nt: TGTGCCAGCAGCGTAGGACTAGCGGGAGGGTTCGCCTACGAGCAGTACTTC
CDR3aa: CASSVGLAGGFAYEQYF

d_gene: NA
abundance: NA
j_gene: TRBJ2-1
v_gene: TRBV1
len: 14
CDR3nt: TGCACCAGCAGGGCTAGCGGGGTACTGAATGAGCAGTTCTTC
CDR3aa: CTSRASGVLNEQFF

d_gene: NA
abundance: NA
j_gene: TRBJ2-2
v_gene: TRBV7-3
len: 12
CDR3nt: TGTGCCAGCAGCTCCCCACCGGGGGAGCTGTTTTTT
CDR3aa: CASSSPPGELFF

d_gene: NA
abundance: NA
j_gene: TRBJ1-2
v_gene: TRBV11-3
len: 12
CDR3nt: TGTGCCAGCAGCCAAAAAGGCCATGGCTACACCTTC
CDR3aa: CASSQKGHGYTF

d_gene: NA
abundance: NA
j_gene: TRBJ1-5
v_gene: TRBV19
len: 18
CDR3nt: TGTGCCAGTAGTGCCCTCGGGCAGGGCAGGATTAGCAATCAGCCCCAGCATTTT
CDR3aa: CASSALGQGRISNQPQHF

d_gene: NA
abundance: NA
j_gene: TRBJ2-5
v_gene: TRBV7-2
len: 14
CDR3nt: TGTGCCAGCAGCTTAATCGGTAATTGGGAGACCCAGTACTTC
CDR3aa: CASSLIGNWETQYF

d_gene: NA
abundance: NA
j_gene: TRBJ2-3
v_gene: TRBV2
len: 15
CDR3nt: TGTGCCAGCAGTGATACAGGGTTTGTCGGAGATACGCAGTATTTT
CDR3aa: CASSDTGFVGDTQYF

d_gene: NA
abundance: once
j_gene: TRBJ1-2
v_gene: TRBV5-6
len: 14
CDR3nt: TGTGCCAGCAGCCGTTGGGGGCTAGGGTTCGGCTACACCTTC
CDR3aa: CASSRWGLGFGYTF

d_gene: NA
abundance: NA
j_gene: TRBJ2-7
v_gene: TRBV9
len: 15
CDR3nt: TGTGCCAGCAGCCCCGGGTCGCGGCAACCTTCCGAGCAGTACTTC
CDR3aa: CASSPGSRQPSEQYF

d_gene: TRBD1
abundance: NA
j_gene: TRBJ2-5
v_gene: TRBV10-3
len: 17
CDR3nt: TGTGCCATCAGTGGGAGTCAGGGGGCGAGTGCGGTCGAGACCCAGTACTTC
CDR3aa: CAISGSQGASAVETQYF

d_gene: NA
abundance: NA
j_gene: TRBJ2-7
v_gene: TRBV5-1
len: 15
CDR3nt: TGCGCCAGCAGCTTGCGGGGTGGGAGAGGGGACGAGCAGTACTTC
CDR3aa: CASSLRGGRGDEQYF

d_gene: TRBD1
abundance: NA
j_gene: TRBJ2-1
v_gene: TRBV7-3
len: 16
CDR3nt: TGTGCCAGCAGCTTAGGACAGGGGCGGTCCTACAATGAGCAGTTCTTC
CDR3aa: CASSLGQGRSYNEQFF

d_gene: NA
abundance: NA
j_gene: TRBJ1-4
v_gene: TRBV2
len: 15
CDR3nt: TGTGCCAGCAGTGCTGGTCAGCGGTCAGATGAAAAACTGTTTTTT
CDR3aa: CASSAGQRSDEKLFF

d_gene: TRBD2
abundance: NA
j_gene: TRBJ2-1
v_gene: TRBV7-9
len: 16
CDR3nt: TGTGCCAGCAGCCCGGAGGGCAGCGGGAGAAGCGCTGAGCAGTTCTTC
CDR3aa: CASSPEGSGRSAEQFF

d_gene: TRBD1
abundance: NA
j_gene: TRBJ1-1
v_gene: TRBV27
len: 14
CDR3nt: TGTGCCAGCAGCCGACAGGGACTGAACACTGAAGCTTTCTTT
CDR3aa: CASSRQGLNTEAFF

d_gene: NA
abundance: NA
j_gene: TRBJ1-2
v_gene: TRBV7-9
len: 16
CDR3nt: TGTGCCAGCAGCTTCCAGGGGACGGGGGCTAACTATGGCTACACCTTC
CDR3aa: CASSFQGTGANYGYTF

d_gene: NA
abundance: NA
j_gene: TRBJ1-2
v_gene: TRBV28
len: 17
CDR3nt: TGTGCCAGCAGTGTTCATGGGGGCAGTTTGTCGCGCTATGGCTACACCTTC
CDR3aa: CASSVHGGSLSRYGYTF